Sequencing of this T cell receptor beta chain was carried out in a study of OX40 agonist ivuxolimab in advanced cancers. The CDR3 contains 13 residues. Trimming took off 0 bases at V and 1 base at J, with 5 bases between the two ends. CDR1 and CDR2 from the germline V gene are SGHDT and YYEEEE. This table comes from immunoSEQ multiplex PCR, and its TCRdb copy is limited to in-frame clones, with some not included. The sample lists about 62,000 clones, 79% occurring once. This sample comprised CD4+ or CD8+ T cells sorted from blood, obtained in a trial of the OX40 agonist ivuxolimab. V usage is TRBV5-6 and J usage is TRBJ2-7; D gene uncertain. The receptor's source is an adult with an advanced solid tumor such as melanoma, head and neck, liver or kidney cancer. The CDR3 loop is CASSLDGSYEQYF. CDR3 DNA: TGTGCCAGCAGCTTGGACGGGTCCTACGAGCAGTACTTC.